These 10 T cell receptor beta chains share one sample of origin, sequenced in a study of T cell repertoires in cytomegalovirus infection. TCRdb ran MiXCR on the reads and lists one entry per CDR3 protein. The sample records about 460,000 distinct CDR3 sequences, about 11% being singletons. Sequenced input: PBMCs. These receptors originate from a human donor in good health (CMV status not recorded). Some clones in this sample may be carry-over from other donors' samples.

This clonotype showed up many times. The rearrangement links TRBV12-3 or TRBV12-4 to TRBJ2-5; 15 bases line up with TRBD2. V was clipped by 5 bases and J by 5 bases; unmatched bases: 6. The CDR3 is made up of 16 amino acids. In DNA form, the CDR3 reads TGTGCCAGCAGTCCAGGACTAGCGGGAGGGGTTGAGACCCAGTACTTC. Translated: CASSPGLAGGVETQYF.

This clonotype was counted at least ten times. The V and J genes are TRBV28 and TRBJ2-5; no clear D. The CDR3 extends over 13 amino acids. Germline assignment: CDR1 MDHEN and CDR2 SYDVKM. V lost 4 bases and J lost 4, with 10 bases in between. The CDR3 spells CASSSLLTETQYF. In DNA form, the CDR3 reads TGTGCCAGCAGTTCCCTACTTACAGAGACCCAGTACTTC.

The CDR3 bases are TGCGCCAGCTGGAGGGGCGTGAACAATGAGCAGTTCTTC. The encoded protein is CASWRGVNNEQFF. V is TRBV5-1 and J is TRBJ2-1; D possibly corresponds to TRBD2 (6 bases). Deletions cut 7 bases from V and 5 bases from J, with 13 bases between. Germline V lookup: CDR1 SGHRS, CDR2 YFSETQ. There are 13 residues in the CDR3.

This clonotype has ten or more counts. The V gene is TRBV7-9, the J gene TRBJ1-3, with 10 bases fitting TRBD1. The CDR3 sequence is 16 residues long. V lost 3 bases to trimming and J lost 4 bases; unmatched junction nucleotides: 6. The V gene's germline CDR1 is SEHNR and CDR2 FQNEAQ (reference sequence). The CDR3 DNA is TGTGCCAGCAGCTTCACCGGGACAGGGGACGGAAACACCATATATTTT. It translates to CASSFTGTGDGNTIYF.

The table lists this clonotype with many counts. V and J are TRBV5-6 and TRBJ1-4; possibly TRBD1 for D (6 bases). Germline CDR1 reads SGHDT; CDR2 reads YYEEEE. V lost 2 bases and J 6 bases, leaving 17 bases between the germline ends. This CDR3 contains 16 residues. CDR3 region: CASSFGTLLFHEKLFF. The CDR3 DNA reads TGTGCCAGCAGCTTCGGGACATTGCTCTTCCATGAAAAACTGTTTTTT.

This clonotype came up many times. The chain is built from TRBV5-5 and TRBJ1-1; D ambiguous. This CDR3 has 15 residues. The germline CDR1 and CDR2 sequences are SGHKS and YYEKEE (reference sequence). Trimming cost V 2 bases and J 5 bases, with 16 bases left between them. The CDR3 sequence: CASSFWGTLGTEAFF. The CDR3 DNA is TGTGCCAGCAGCTTCTGGGGTACCCTAGGGACTGAAGCTTTCTTT.

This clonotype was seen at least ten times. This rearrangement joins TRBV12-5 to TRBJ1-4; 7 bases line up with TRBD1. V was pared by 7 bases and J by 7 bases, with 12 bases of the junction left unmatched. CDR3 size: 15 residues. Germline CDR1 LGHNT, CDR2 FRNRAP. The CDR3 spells CASAGTGTEGEKLFF. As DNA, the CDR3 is TGTGCTAGTGCCGGAACCGGGACAGAGGGTGAAAAACTGTTTTTT. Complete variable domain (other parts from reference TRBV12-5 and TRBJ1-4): DARVTQTPRHKVTEMGQEVTMRCQPILGHNTVFWYRQTMMQGLELLAYFRNRAPLDDSGMPKDRFSAEMPDATLATLKIQPSEPRDSAVYFCASAGTGTEGEKLFFGSGTQLSVL.

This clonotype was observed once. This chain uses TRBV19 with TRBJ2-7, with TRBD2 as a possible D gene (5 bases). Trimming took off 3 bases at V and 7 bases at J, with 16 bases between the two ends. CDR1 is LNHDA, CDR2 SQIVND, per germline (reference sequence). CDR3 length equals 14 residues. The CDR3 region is CASSIGLAPWEQYF. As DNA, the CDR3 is TGTGCCAGTAGTATCGGACTGGCCCCCTGGGAGCAGTACTTC.

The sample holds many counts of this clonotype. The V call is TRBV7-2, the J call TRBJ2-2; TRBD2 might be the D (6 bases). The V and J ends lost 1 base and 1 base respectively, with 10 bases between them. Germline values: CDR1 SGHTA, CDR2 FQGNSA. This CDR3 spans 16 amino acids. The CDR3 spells CASSLGLAVNTGELFF. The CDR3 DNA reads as TGTGCCAGCAGCTTAGGGTTAGCGGTGAACACCGGGGAGCTGTTTTTT.

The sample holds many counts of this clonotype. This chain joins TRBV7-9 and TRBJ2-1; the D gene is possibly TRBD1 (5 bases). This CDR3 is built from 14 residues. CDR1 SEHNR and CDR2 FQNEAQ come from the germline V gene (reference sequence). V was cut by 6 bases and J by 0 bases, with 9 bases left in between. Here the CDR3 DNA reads TGTGCCAGCAGGCAGGGTTCCTCCTACAATGAGCAGTTCTTC. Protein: CASRQGSSYNEQFF.